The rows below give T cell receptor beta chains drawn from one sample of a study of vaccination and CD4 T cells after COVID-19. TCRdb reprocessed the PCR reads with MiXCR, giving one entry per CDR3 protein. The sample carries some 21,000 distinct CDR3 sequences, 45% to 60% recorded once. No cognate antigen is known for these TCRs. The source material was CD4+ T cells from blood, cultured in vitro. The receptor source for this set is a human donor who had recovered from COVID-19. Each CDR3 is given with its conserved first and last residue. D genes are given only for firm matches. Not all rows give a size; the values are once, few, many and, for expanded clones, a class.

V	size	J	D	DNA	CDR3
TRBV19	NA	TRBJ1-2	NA	TGTGCCAGTAGTATAGGATCTGGGGCCGGCTATGGCTACACCTTC	CASSIGSGAGYGYTF
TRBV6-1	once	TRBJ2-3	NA	TGTGCCAGCAGTCGAAACGGAGGCACAGATACGCAGTATTTT	CASSRNGGTDTQYF
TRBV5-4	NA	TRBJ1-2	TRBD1	TGTGCCAGCAGCTCACTTACAGGGGGTGATCCTCATGGCTACACCTTC	CASSSLTGGDPHGYTF
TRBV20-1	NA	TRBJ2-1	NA	TGCAGTGCTAGAGGAGTCGCCACAAATGAGCAGTTCTTC	CSARGVATNEQFF
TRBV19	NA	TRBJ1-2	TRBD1	TGTGCCAGTAGCCAGAGCCCAGGGGGCTCTGGCTACACCTTC	CASSQSPGGSGYTF
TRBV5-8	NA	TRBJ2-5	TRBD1	TGTGCCAGCAGACGAGGGACAGGGAACCAAGAGACCCAGTACTTC	CASRRGTGNQETQYF
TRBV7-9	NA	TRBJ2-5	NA	TGTGCCAGCGGCAAGAGGTACCAAGAGACCCAGTACTTC	CASGKRYQETQYF
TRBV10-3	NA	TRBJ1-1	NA	TGTGCCATCAGTGTTCAGGGGAACACTGAAGCTTTCTTT	CAISVQGNTEAFF
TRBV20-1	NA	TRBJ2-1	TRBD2	TGCAGTGCTAAGAGCGGGAGGAAGAATCCGAGCTCCTACAATGAGCAGTTCTTC	CSAKSGRKNPSSYNEQFF
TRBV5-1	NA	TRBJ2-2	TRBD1	TGCGCCAGCAGCTTCCTCGGGACAGGGTCCGGGGAGCTGTTTTTT	CASSFLGTGSGELFF
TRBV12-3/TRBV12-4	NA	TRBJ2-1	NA	TGTGCCAGCAGTTTGATTGAGGGGGGTGAGCAGTTCTTC	CASSLIEGGEQFF
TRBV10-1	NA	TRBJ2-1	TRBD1	TGCGCCAGCAGTGACCCGGGACAGGGGTACAATGAGCAGTTCTTC	CASSDPGQGYNEQFF
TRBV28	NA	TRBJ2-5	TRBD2	TGTGCCAGCACCCCCGCGAGGCTAGCGGGGGGTAGAGAGACCCAGTACTTC	CASTPARLAGGRETQYF
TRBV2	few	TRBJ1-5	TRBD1	TGTGCCAGTAAGGCACAGGGGGTTATCAATCAGCCCCAGCATTTT	CASKAQGVINQPQHF
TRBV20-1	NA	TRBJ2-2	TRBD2	TGCAGTGCTAGACGGACTAGCGGGGGAAACACCGGGGAGCTGTTTTTT	CSARRTSGGNTGELFF
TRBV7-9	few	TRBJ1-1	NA	TGTGCCAGCAGCTTTACCGGGACAACCAACACTGAAGCTTTCTTT	CASSFTGTTNTEAFF
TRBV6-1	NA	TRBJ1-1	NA	TGTGCCAGCAGCTCCGAGGGGGGCCAAACTGAAGCTTTCTTT	CASSSEGGQTEAFF
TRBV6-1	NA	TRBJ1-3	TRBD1	TGTGCCAGCAGTCCCCGGACAGGGGCCTCATCTGGAAACACCATATATTTT	CASSPRTGASSGNTIYF
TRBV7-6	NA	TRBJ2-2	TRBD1	TGTGCCAGCAGCACAAGACAGGGGGGAAACACCGGGGAGCTGTTTTTT	CASSTRQGGNTGELFF
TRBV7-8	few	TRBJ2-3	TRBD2	TGTGCCAGCAGCCTAGCGGGGGCCACAGATACGCAGTATTTT	CASSLAGATDTQYF
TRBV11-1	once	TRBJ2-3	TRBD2	TGTGCCAGCAGCCACCGACGGACTATAGCGGGGGGGCCGACAGATACGCAGTATTTT	CASSHRRTIAGGPTDTQYF
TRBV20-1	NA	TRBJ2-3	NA	TGCAGTGCTAGAGATCCCAGCTACTCCACAGATACGCAGTATTTT	CSARDPSYSTDTQYF